A selection of T cell receptor beta chains follows, all from one sample in a study of OX40 agonist ivuxolimab in advanced cancers. The assay was immunoSEQ multiplex PCR, and TCRdb's table has in-frame clones only and misses some. The sample contains 83,000 or so clones, around four fifths of which appear only once. The specimen comprised CD4+ or CD8+ T cells sorted from blood, sampled in a trial of the OX40 agonist ivuxolimab. All receptors come from an adult with an advanced solid tumor such as melanoma, head and neck, liver or kidney cancer. Both conserved end residues are part of each CDR3. The D gene is left open where the match is weak. Part of the rows lack a size; the others show once, few, many or a class for expanded clones.

D | J | size | V | DNA | CDR3
- | TRBJ2-1 | - | TRBV5-4 | TGTGCCAGCAGCTTGGAGCCTGCGAGCTCCTACAATGAGCAGTTCTTC | CASSLEPASSYNEQFF
- | TRBJ2-2 | once | TRBV9 | TGTGCCAGCAGCCCCGCGGGGGCGCGGCGAGTCGGGGAGCTGTTTTTT | CASSPAGARRVGELFF
TRBD1 | TRBJ2-1 | - | TRBV18 | TGTGCCAGCTCACCTTCAGACAGGGGCAATGAGCAGTTCTTC | CASSPSDRGNEQFF
- | TRBJ1-1 | once | TRBV21-1 | TGTGCCAGCAGCCCTGGATGGTTAAACACTGAAGCTTTCTTT | CASSPGWLNTEAFF
TRBD2 | TRBJ2-3 | - | TRBV28 | TGTGCCAGCATGAGCGGGGACACAGATACGCAGTATTTT | CASMSGDTDTQYF
- | TRBJ1-2 | few | TRBV5-4 | TGTGCCAGCAGCCGAGGCTCGGGGGGGAACTATGGCTACACCTTC | CASSRGSGGNYGYTF
- | TRBJ2-5 | - | TRBV18 | TGTGCCAGCTCACCAGAGGGCCGGGAGACCCAGTACTTC | CASSPEGRETQYF
- | TRBJ1-6 | - | TRBV6-1 | TGTGCCAGCAGTGCTAGGGATCGGCGATCACCCCTCCACTTT | CASSARDRRSPLHF
- | TRBJ2-5 | - | TRBV29-1 | TGCAGCGTTTCGGAAGGGGGGGAAGAGACCCAGTACTTC | CSVSEGGEETQYF
TRBD1 | TRBJ2-7 | - | TRBV19 | TGTGCCAGTAGTTTTGGACAGGGTTCCTACGAGCAGTACTTC | CASSFGQGSYEQYF